This T cell receptor beta chain was sequenced for a study of response to subunit inactivated influenza vaccine. Overall study results and limits: Seasonal influenza vaccination, on each occasion, was suggested by the authors to recruit few new T cells.

This clonotype was counted ten times or more. The antigen remains undetermined. Germline V lookup: CDR1 SEHNR, CDR2 FQNEAQ (reference sequence). Trimming removed 3 bases at V and 5 bases at J, with 13 bases between. This CDR3 is built from 14 residues. TCRdb re-called the RT-PCR reads through MiXCR, storing one row per CDR3 protein. The sample has over 400,000 distinct CDR3 sequences; about 10% are singletons. The rearrangement links TRBV7-9 to TRBJ1-2; D not resolved. Sequencing was performed on PBMCs from blood, taken 45 days after vaccination. This receptor was taken from a man in his forties or fifties who received an inactivated influenza vaccine. The CDR3 region is CASSFGSGEYGYTF. CDR3 DNA: TGTGCCAGCAGCTTTGGGAGCGGGGAATATGGCTACACCTTC.